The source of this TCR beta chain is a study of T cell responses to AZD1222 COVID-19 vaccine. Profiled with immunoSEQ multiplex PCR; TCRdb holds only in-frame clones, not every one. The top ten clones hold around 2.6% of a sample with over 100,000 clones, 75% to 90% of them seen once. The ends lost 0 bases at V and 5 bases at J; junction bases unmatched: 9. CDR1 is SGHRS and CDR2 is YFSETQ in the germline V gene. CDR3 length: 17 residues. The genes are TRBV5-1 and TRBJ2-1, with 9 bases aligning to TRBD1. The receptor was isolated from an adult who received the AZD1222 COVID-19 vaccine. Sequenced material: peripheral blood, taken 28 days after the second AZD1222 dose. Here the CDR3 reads CASSLGDREGTDNEQFF. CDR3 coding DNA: TGCGCCAGCAGCTTGGGGGACAGGGAGGGAACGGACAATGAGCAGTTCTTC. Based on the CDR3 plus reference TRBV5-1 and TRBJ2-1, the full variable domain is KAGVTQTPRYLIKTRGQQVTLSCSPISGHRSVSWYQQTPGQGLQFLFEYFSETQRNKGNFPGRFSGRQFSNSRSEMNVSTLELGDSALYLCASSLGDREGTDNEQFFGPGTRLTVL.